The clone carrying this T cell receptor (beta chain) was found many times. Its antigen remains unknown. TCR beta CDR3 sequences were amplified from RNA transcripts. The HTBI primer set drove a first-round RT-PCR of the TCR CDR3. TCRdb reprocessed the multiplex PCR reads with MiXCR, giving one entry per CDR3 protein. The data contain about 420,000 distinct CDR3 sequences, about a sixth of them seen just once; the ten biggest clones take up around 7.3%. PBMCs were derived from about 10 ml fresh peripheral blood. V lost 3 bases and J 2 bases, leaving 15 bases between the germline ends. The CDR3 is made up of 15 amino acids. Germline loops: CDR1 SGHDT, CDR2 YYEEEE. The data were obtained in a study of T cells in Graves' hyperthyroidism and ophthalmopathy. Study conclusions and caveats: Most thyroid clonotypes with frequency above 0.001 were detected in blood. Ophthalmopathy, which appeared later, was predicted by the model a median approximately 6 months before onset.

Material for sequencing was blood. The origin of this receptor is a woman aged 18-35 years with Graves' hyperthyroidism. The chain links TRBV5-6 to TRBJ2-7, with D perhaps matching TRBD1 (6 bases). CDR3 DNA sequence: TGTGCCAGCAGCTACCCGGGACACATTGCCTACGAGCAGTACTTC. Amino acid sequence: CASSYPGHIAYEQYF.